These 8 T cell receptor beta chains originate from one sample sequenced in a study of resident and recirculating memory T cells in vitiligo. The assay was immunoSEQ multiplex PCR, and TCRdb's table has in-frame clones only and misses some. The sample holds 70,000 to 95,000 clones, 92% seen once. Sample: blood. Receptors were obtained from a male donor with vitiligo.

The V call is TRBV6-5, the J call TRBJ2-7; 8 bases align to TRBD1. CDR1 and CDR2 from the germline V gene are MNHEY and SVGAGI. V shed 6 bases and J 2 bases; nucleotides not matched to a gene: 3. The length of the CDR3 is 13 residues. The CDR3 loop is CASRTTGAYEQYF. CDR3 DNA sequence: TGTGCCAGCAGAACGACAGGGGCCTACGAGCAGTACTTC.

The chain joins TRBV5-1 to TRBJ1-2, with TRBD1 matching 7 bases. Germline V gene sequence: CDR1 SGHRS, CDR2 YFSETQ. V shed 0 bases and J 1 base; nucleotides not matched to a gene: 3. This CDR3 contains 15 residues. The CDR3 sequence: CASSLGGTDNYGYTF. The DNA for the CDR3 is TGCGCCAGCAGCTTGGGTGGGACAGATAACTATGGCTACACCTTC.

This clone showed up just once. The V call is TRBV7-2, the J call TRBJ2-7, with TRBD2 matching 10 bases. Germline assignment: CDR1 SGHTA and CDR2 FQGNSA. The CDR3 spans 15 residues. The junction had 6 bases not matched to a gene; V was cut back by 4 bases and J by 3 bases. Here the CDR3 DNA reads TGTGCCAGCAGCTCCCGGTCTAGCGGGAGCTACGAGCAGTACTTC. This sequence encodes CASSSRSSGSYEQYF.

The rearrangement uses TRBV27 and TRBJ2-1; 12 nucleotides agree with TRBD2. The CDR3 sequence is 16 residues long. CDR1 MNHEY and CDR2 SMNVEV come from the germline V gene (reference sequence). J lost 9 bases, V lost 2 bases, and 8 bases had no gene match. As DNA, the CDR3 is TGTGCCAGCAGTTTACGGCTAGCGGGAGGGGAGGGTGAGCAGTTCTTC. It codes for CASSLRLAGGEGEQFF.

The gene calls are TRBV18 and TRBJ2-4, with no clear D. CDR1 is KGHSH and CDR2 is LQKENI in the germline V gene. Trimming cost V 2 bases and J 5 bases, with 7 bases left between them. The CDR3 spans 13 residues. CDR3 protein: CASSPRRENIQYF. DNA for the CDR3: TGTGCCAGCTCACCAAGACGGGAAAACATTCAGTACTTC. Combining the CDR3 with reference TRBV18 and TRBJ2-4 gives the whole variable domain NAGVMQNPRHLVRRRGQEARLRCSPMKGHSHVYWYRQLPEEGLKFMVYLQKENIIDESGMPKERFSAEFPKEGPSILRIQQVVRGDSAAYFCASSPRRENIQYFGAGTRLSVL.

The V and J genes are TRBV4-1 and TRBJ1-3; D is unclear. The CDR3 has 13 residues. V lost 4 bases, J lost 3 bases, and 7 bases lay in between. Germline V gene sequence: CDR1 MGHRA, CDR2 YSYEKL. CDR3 protein: CASSPGSGNTIYF. CDR3 coding DNA: TGCGCCAGCAGCCCGGGGAGTGGAAACACCATATATTTT.

The rearrangement joins TRBV30 to TRBJ1-3, with D unresolved. In germline, CDR1 is GTSNPN, CDR2 SVGIG (reference sequence). The CDR3 is 13 residues long. The ends were cut back, 0 bases at V and 5 bases at J, with 8 bases in the middle. This CDR3 is CAWSVNGRNTIYF. The CDR3 nucleotides read TGTGCCTGGAGTGTAAATGGCCGAAACACCATATATTTT.

This clone was seen a few times. CDR3 nucleotides: TGTGCCAGCAGCCAGAACCGGTACCAAGAGACCCAGTACTTC. Protein sequence: CASSQNRYQETQYF. V usage is TRBV14 and J usage is TRBJ2-5, with unresolved D. V lost 3 bases and J lost 0, with 8 bases in between. Germline lookup yields CDR1 SGHDN and CDR2 FVKESK. The CDR3 is 14 residues long.